The rows below give T cell receptor beta chains drawn from one sample of a study of cytomegalovirus exposure and HLA in healthy donors. The table came from immunoSEQ multiplex PCR; TCRdb's copy has only in-frame clones and leaves some out. Among over 100,000 clones listed, under 80% were seen once. The sequencing input was PBMCs. These receptors all come from a woman in her 50s in good health and CMV-seropositive. The CDR3 runs from the conserved cysteine through the conserved F or W. The order of the fields is clone size, D gene, J gene, V gene, CDR3 protein, CDR3 DNA. A D gene is named only where the DNA matches it firmly. Part of the rows lack a size; the others show once, few, many or a class for expanded clones.

>few|-|TRBJ1-4|TRBV16
CASSQFRGAAEKLFF
TGTGCCAGCAGCCAATTCCGGGGGGCCGCTGAAAAACTGTTTTTT
>once|-|TRBJ1-4|TRBV2
CASRRLNRAGNEKLFF
TGTGCCAGCAGAAGACTCAACAGGGCTGGTAATGAAAAACTGTTTTTT
>-|-|TRBJ2-1|TRBV18
CASWDLGVPQFF
TGTGCCAGCTGGGACTTAGGAGTTCCGCAGTTCTTC
>few|-|TRBJ2-5|TRBV2
CASSGEETQYF
TGTGCCAGCAGTGGGGAGGAGACCCAGTACTTC
>-|-|TRBJ2-7|TRBV11-3
CASSDPPAGYNEQYF
TGTGCCAGCAGCGATCCCCCGGCAGGGTACAACGAGCAGTACTTC
>-|-|TRBJ1-1|TRBV15
CATSRDLRGGTEAFF
TGTGCCACCAGCAGAGATCTGAGGGGAGGGACTGAAGCTTTCTTT
>-|TRBD1|TRBJ2-3|TRBV9
CASRPGTGGRTDTQYF
TGTGCCAGCAGACCCGGGACAGGGGGGAGGACAGATACGCAGTATTTT
>-|-|TRBJ1-5|TRBV7-2
CASSLVSVNQPQHF
TGTGCCAGCAGCTTAGTCTCAGTCAATCAGCCCCAGCATTTT
>-|-|TRBJ1-4|TRBV5-1
CASSSTRWGGNEKLFF
TGCGCCAGCAGCTCGACCCGGTGGGGGGGCAATGAAAAACTGTTTTTT
>-|TRBD2|TRBJ2-7|TRBV11-3
CASSLTSGSYEQYF
TGTGCCAGCAGCCTGACTAGCGGGAGCTACGAGCAGTACTTC
>-|TRBD1|TRBJ1-2|TRBV2
CASSEGRGYYGYTF
TGTGCCAGCAGTGAGGGCAGGGGGTACTATGGCTACACCTTC
>-|TRBD1|TRBJ1-1|TRBV6-5
CASSYSSGGGKAFF
TGTGCCAGCAGTTACTCGTCAGGGGGCGGGAAAGCTTTCTTT
>-|TRBD2|TRBJ2-1|TRBV7-3
CASSSLAGARNEQFF
TGTGCCAGCAGCTCTCTAGCGGGGGCCCGCAATGAGCAGTTCTTC
>-|TRBD2|TRBJ2-7|TRBV9
CASSPPGLAGKYEQYF
TGTGCCAGCAGCCCTCCGGGACTAGCGGGAAAGTACGAGCAGTACTTC
>-|-|TRBJ2-1|TRBV7-9
CASSPTRGNEQFF
TGTGCCAGCAGCCCTACGAGGGGGAATGAGCAGTTCTTC
>-|TRBD1|TRBJ1-6|TRBV19
CASSIQGAVNSPLHF
TGTGCCAGTAGTATTCAGGGGGCGGTTAATTCACCCCTCCACTTT
>once|TRBD1|TRBJ1-1|TRBV19
CASSKGQPNTEAFF
TGTGCCAGTAGTAAGGGACAGCCGAACACTGAAGCTTTCTTT
>-|TRBD1|TRBJ2-1|TRBV27
CASSLPRGSYNEQFF
TGTGCCAGCAGTTTACCCAGGGGGTCCTACAATGAGCAGTTCTTC
>-|TRBD1|TRBJ2-7|TRBV7-2
CASSAGQAVGEQYF
TGTGCCAGCAGCGCGGGACAGGCCGTGGGAGAGCAGTACTTC
>-|TRBD1|TRBJ2-7|TRBV25-1
CASSAQGAEEQYF
TGTGCCAGCAGTGCACAGGGGGCGGAGGAGCAGTACTTC
>-|-|TRBJ2-2|TRBV10-3
CAISETRVTGELFF
TGTGCCATCAGTGAGACCAGGGTAACCGGGGAGCTGTTTTTT
>few|TRBD1|TRBJ2-7|TRBV9
CASSVGPGAQGLYEQYF
TGTGCCAGCAGCGTAGGACCCGGGGCACAGGGGTTATACGAGCAGTACTTC
>-|-|TRBJ2-5|TRBV6-5
CASTSSQETQYF
TGTGCCAGTACTAGCTCTCAAGAGACCCAGTACTTC
>-|-|TRBJ1-5|TRBV7-9
CSSSHRQEDNQPQHF
TGTTCCAGCAGCCATCGACAGGAAGACAATCAGCCCCAGCATTTT
>-|-|TRBJ2-3|TRBV9
CASSVVAATDTQYF
TGTGCCAGCAGCGTAGTAGCGGCCACAGATACGCAGTATTTT
>-|-|TRBJ1-1|TRBV6-6
CASSMHPGVRTEAFF
TGTGCCAGCAGTATGCACCCGGGGGTGCGGACTGAAGCTTTCTTT
>-|TRBD1|TRBJ2-3|TRBV2
CASGPRTGSVLAYF
TGTGCCAGCGGCCCTAGGACAGGGAGCGTTCTGGCGTATTTT
>once|TRBD2|TRBJ2-5|TRBV6-5
CASSRGGETQYF
TGTGCCAGTAGCCGGGGGGGAGAGACCCAGTACTTC
>once|TRBD1|TRBJ2-7|TRBV2
CASSGDRVSYEQYF
TGTGCCAGCAGTGGGGACAGGGTCTCCTACGAGCAGTACTTC
>once|TRBD1|TRBJ2-5|TRBV25-1
CASSGDLGGWPQYF
TGTGCCAGCAGTGGTGATCTAGGGGGCTGGCCCCAGTACTTC
>-|-|TRBJ2-7|TRBV5-1
CASSLSGYSEQYF
TGCGCCAGCAGCTTGAGCGGGTATTCCGAGCAGTACTTC
>-|-|TRBJ1-2|TRBV5-5
CASSPQGLDGYTF
TGTGCCAGCAGCCCCCAGGGTCTAGATGGCTACACCTTC
>few|TRBD1|TRBJ1-2|TRBV4-3
CASSPLDRTYGYTF
TGCGCCAGCAGCCCCTTGGACAGGACGTATGGCTACACCTTC
>once|TRBD1|TRBJ1-2|TRBV9
CASSQSTGGRSYGYTF
TGTGCCAGCAGCCAGTCGACAGGGGGGAGGTCTTATGGCTACACCTTC
>few|-|TRBJ2-7|TRBV7-2
CASSLAASYEQYF
TGTGCCAGCAGCTTGGCGGCAAGCTACGAGCAGTACTTC
>once|TRBD1|TRBJ1-6|TRBV5-6
CASSLRDRGSPLHF
TGTGCCAGCAGCTTGAGGGACAGGGGCTCACCCCTCCACTTT
>-|TRBD1|TRBJ2-7|TRBV11-2
CASSQGQGVGEQYF
TGTGCCAGCAGCCAGGGACAGGGAGTCGGCGAGCAGTACTTC
>-|-|TRBJ2-7|TRBV19
CAKNLGGKNYEQYF
TGTGCCAAAAACCTTGGGGGGAAAAACTACGAGCAGTACTTC
>-|-|TRBJ2-1|TRBV11-2
CASSSYRAEQFF
TGTGCCAGCAGTTCATACAGGGCGGAGCAGTTCTTC
>-|TRBD2|TRBJ2-7|TRBV7-8
CASSLDGGGYEQYF
TGTGCCAGCAGCTTAGATGGCGGGGGCTACGAGCAGTACTTC
>-|-|TRBJ2-5|TRBV9
CASSVGSGTGETQYF
TGTGCCAGCAGCGTAGGGAGCGGTACGGGGGAGACCCAGTACTTC
>once|-|TRBJ2-5|TRBV18
CASSPRAGEETQYF
TGTGCCAGCTCACCACGGGCAGGCGAAGAGACCCAGTACTTC
>-|-|TRBJ2-6|TRBV5-1
CASSLGSGANGLTF
TGCGCCAGCAGCTTAGGGTCTGGGGCCAACGGCCTGACTTTC
>-|TRBD1|TRBJ2-7|TRBV19
CASTHRDRAYEQYF
TGTGCCAGTACTCACCGGGACAGGGCCTACGAGCAGTACTTC
>once|-|TRBJ1-2|TRBV7-8
CASSLGAGNYGYTF
TGTGCCAGCAGCTTAGGGGCGGGAAACTATGGCTACACCTTC
>-|-|TRBJ2-1|TRBV7-2
CASSSLRNEQFF
TGTGCCAGCAGCTCCCTGAGGAATGAGCAGTTCTTC
>once|TRBD2|TRBJ2-3|TRBV4-1
CASSRLAGGGDTQYF
TGCGCCAGCAGCCGCCTAGCGGGAGGGGGGGATACGCAGTATTTT
>-|-|TRBJ1-2|TRBV5-1
CASSLGRIGYDYTF
TGCGCCAGCAGCTTGGGGAGGATCGGCTATGACTACACCTTC
>-|TRBD2|TRBJ2-3|TRBV5-1
CASSTRTSGRTDTQYF
TGCGCCAGCAGCACCCGGACTAGCGGGCGCACAGATACGCAGTATTTT
>-|TRBD2|TRBJ2-1|TRBV19
CASSTGGGYNEQFF
TGTGCCAGTAGTACGGGGGGGGGCTACAATGAGCAGTTCTTC
>-|-|TRBJ2-6|TRBV5-6
CASSLGQIWANGLTF
TGTGCCAGCAGCTTGGGGCAAATCTGGGCCAACGGCCTGACTTTC
>-|-|TRBJ2-2|TRBV7-2
CASTGTSVDTGELFF
TGTGCCAGCACCGGGACTTCCGTCGACACCGGGGAGCTGTTTTTT
>once|-|TRBJ2-3|TRBV7-2
CASSLARNGVSTDTQYF
TGTGCCAGCAGCTTAGCGCGGAACGGGGTAAGCACAGATACGCAGTATTTT
>-|-|TRBJ2-7|TRBV7-2
CASSPTVVSEQYF
TGTGCCAGCAGCCCCACGGTAGTTAGCGAGCAGTACTTC
>-|-|TRBJ2-1|TRBV10-1
CASSESNSAETYNEQFF
TGCGCCAGCAGTGAGTCGAATTCGGCGGAAACCTACAATGAGCAGTTCTTC
>-|TRBD2|TRBJ2-7|TRBV5-6
CASSPGTSGRGYEQYF
TGTGCCAGCAGCCCTGGGACTAGCGGGAGGGGGTACGAGCAGTACTTC
>once|-|TRBJ2-5|TRBV6-5
CASSPLDREETQYF
TGTGCCAGCAGTCCCCTGGACAGAGAGGAGACCCAGTACTTC
>-|TRBD1|TRBJ1-1|TRBV5-6
CASSDGQGGYTEAFF
TGTGCCAGCAGCGACGGACAGGGTGGGTACACTGAAGCTTTCTTT